This T cell receptor (beta chain) appears in the sequencing data of a study of T-cell reconstitution after alpha-beta-depleted transplantation in children. Broader study findings: T-cell numbers and diversity, one year after transplant, stemmed largely from T cells that were newly produced. Some patients owed their high day-60 TCRbeta diversity to surviving recipient T cells and thymic progenitors. Several hundred expanded graft clones reportedly were the source of alpha-beta T cells about two months after transplant.

V was trimmed by 1 base and J by 0 bases, leaving 3 bases between them. The CDR3 is 13 residues long. The sample holds many counts of this clonotype. Antigen specificity is unknown. A TCRbeta library incorporating unique molecular identifiers was prepared. TCRdb called the PCR reads again in MiXCR, with one record for every CDR3 protein. There are some 300,000 distinct CDR3 sequences in the sample; 6.5% to 9% occur only once, and approximately 9.6% lies in the top ten. V gene TRBV12-3 or TRBV12-4 combines with J gene TRBJ1-1; D uncertain. The origin of this receptor is a female patient aged 2-9 years who had a stem cell transplant for Fanconi anemia, so the T cells may come from the graft donor. Specimen: peripheral blood, collected 360 days after TCRalphabeta/CD19-depleted stem cell transplant. CDR3 sequence (DNA): TGTGCCAGCAGTTTAGACATGAACACTGAAGCTTTCTTT. Translated: CASSLDMNTEAFF.